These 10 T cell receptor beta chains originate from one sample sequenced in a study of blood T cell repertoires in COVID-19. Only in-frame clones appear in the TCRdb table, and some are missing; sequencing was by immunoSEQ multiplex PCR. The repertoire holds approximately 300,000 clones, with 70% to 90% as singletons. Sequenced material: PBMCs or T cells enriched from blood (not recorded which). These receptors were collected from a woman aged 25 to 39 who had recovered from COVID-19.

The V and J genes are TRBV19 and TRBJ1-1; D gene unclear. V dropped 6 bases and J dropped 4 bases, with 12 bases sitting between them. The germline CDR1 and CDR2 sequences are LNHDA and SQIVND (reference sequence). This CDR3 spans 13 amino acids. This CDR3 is CASRAGMTTEAFF. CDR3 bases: TGTGCCAGTAGGGCGGGAATGACCACTGAAGCTTTCTTT.

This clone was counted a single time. CDR3 in amino acids: CASSRTGPSKEQYF. DNA of the CDR3: TGTGCCAGCAGCCGTACAGGGCCCTCTAAAGAGCAGTACTTC. The chain employs TRBV6-5 and TRBJ2-7; TRBD1 might be the D (6 bases). The CDR3 extends over 14 amino acids. Germline values: CDR1 MNHEY, CDR2 SVGAGI. V lost 6 bases, J lost 7 bases, and 19 bases lay in between.

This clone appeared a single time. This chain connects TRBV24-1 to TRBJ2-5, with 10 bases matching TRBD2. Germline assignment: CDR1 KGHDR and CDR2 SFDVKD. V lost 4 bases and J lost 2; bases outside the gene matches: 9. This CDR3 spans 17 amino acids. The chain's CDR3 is CATSEERTSGDQETQYF. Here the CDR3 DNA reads TGTGCCACCAGTGAGGAGCGGACTAGCGGAGATCAAGAGACCCAGTACTTC.

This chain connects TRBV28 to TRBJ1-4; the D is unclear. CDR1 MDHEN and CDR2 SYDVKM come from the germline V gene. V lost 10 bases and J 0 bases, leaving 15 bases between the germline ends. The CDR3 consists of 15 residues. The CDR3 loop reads CATRSSGSTNEKLFF. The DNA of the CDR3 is TGTGCCACCAGGTCCTCAGGTTCAACTAATGAAAAACTGTTTTTT.

The CDR3 DNA reads as TGTGCCACCAGTGACCTGCGCAGGGGGCAAACCGGGGAGCTGTTTTTT. Its protein is CATSDLRRGQTGELFF. The J gene is TRBJ2-2, the V gene TRBV24-1; 8 nucleotides match TRBD1. The CDR3 has 16 amino acids. The J segment lost 5 bases and the V segment lost 4 bases, leaving 8 bases of the junction unmatched. CDR1 is KGHDR, CDR2 SFDVKD, per germline.

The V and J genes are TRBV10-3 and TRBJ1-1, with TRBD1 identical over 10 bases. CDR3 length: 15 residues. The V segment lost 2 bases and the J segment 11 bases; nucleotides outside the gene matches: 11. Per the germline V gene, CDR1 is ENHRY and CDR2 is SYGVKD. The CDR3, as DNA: TGTGCCATCAGTGAGGAGGGACAGGGGAGCAGTGGGGCTTTCTTT. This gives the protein CAISEEGQGSSGAFF.

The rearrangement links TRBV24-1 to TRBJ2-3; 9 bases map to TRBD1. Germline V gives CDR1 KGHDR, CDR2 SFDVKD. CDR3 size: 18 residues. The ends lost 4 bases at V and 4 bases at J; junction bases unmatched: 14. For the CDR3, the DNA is TGTGCCACCAGTGACCCTAGTACAGGGGGCGGGTTGTCAGATACGCAGTATTTT. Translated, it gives CATSDPSTGGGLSDTQYF.

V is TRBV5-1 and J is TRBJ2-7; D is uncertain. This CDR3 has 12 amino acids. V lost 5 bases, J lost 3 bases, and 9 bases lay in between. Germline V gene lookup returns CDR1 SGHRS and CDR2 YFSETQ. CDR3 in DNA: TGCGCCAGCAGGGCGGTGGGCTACGAGCAGTACTTC. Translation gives CASRAVGYEQYF.

CDR3 bases: TGTGCCAGCAAAGAAGCTACCGGCTACGAGCAGTACTTC. Amino acids: CASKEATGYEQYF. The rearrangement uses TRBV2 and TRBJ2-7; D gene unclear. V was clipped by 7 bases and J by 3 bases, with 13 bases between them. CDR3 size: 13 residues. Germline CDR1 and CDR2: SNHLY and FYNNEI.

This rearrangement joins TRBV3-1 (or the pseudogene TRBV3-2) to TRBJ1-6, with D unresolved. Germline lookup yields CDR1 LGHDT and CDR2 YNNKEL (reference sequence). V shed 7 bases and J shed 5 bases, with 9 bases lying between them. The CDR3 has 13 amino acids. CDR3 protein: CASMKRDNSPLHF. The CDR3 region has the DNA TGTGCCAGCATGAAGCGGGATAATTCACCCCTCCACTTT.